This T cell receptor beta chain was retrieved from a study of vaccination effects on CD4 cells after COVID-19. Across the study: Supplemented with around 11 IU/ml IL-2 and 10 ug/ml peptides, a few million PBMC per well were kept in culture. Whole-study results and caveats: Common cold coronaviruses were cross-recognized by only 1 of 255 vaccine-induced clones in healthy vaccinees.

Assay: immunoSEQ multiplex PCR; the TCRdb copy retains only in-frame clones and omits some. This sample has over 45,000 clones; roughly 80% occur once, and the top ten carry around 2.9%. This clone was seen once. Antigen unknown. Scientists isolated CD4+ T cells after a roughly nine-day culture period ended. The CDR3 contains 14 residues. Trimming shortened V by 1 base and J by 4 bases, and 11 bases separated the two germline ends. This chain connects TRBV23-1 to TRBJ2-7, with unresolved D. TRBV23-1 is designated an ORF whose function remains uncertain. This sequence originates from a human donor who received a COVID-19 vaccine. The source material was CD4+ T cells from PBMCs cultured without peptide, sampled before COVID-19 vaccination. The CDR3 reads CASSQFEKTYEQYV. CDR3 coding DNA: TGCGCCAGCAGTCAATTTGAGAAAACTTACGAGCAGTACGTC.